What follows are 4 T cell receptor beta chains derived from one specimen sequenced in a study of T cell responses to AZD1222 COVID-19 vaccine. The repertoire was sequenced with immunoSEQ multiplex PCR; TCRdb's copy has only in-frame clones and lacks some. Of about 50,000 clones in the sample, approximately 89% were seen once. Sequences were derived from peripheral blood, sampled on day 0 of AZD1222 vaccination. These receptor sequences come from an adult in good health.

This chain uses TRBV28 with TRBJ2-1; D possibly corresponds to TRBD1 (5 bases). Germline CDR1 is MDHEN and CDR2 is SYDVKM. V lost 3 bases and J 5 bases, leaving 14 bases between the germline ends. The CDR3 is 15 amino acids. CDR3 sequence (DNA): TGTGCCAGCAGTTTGAGTGGGGCTGGACACAATGAGCAGTTCTTC. Protein product: CASSLSGAGHNEQFF.

The gene calls are TRBV19 and TRBJ1-5; the match to TRBD1 covers 7 bases. Germline V lookup: CDR1 LNHDA, CDR2 SQIVND (reference sequence). With 6 bases clipped from V and 3 bases from J, the junction kept 8 bases outside the gene matches. The CDR3 consists of 15 residues. This chain's CDR3 is CASRPRDSLNQPQHF. CDR3 in DNA: TGTGCCAGTAGACCCCGGGACAGCCTCAATCAGCCCCAGCATTTT.

This chain links TRBV5-4 with TRBJ2-2, with TRBD1 matching over 10 bases. J lost 6 bases, V lost 3 bases, and 2 bases had no gene match. The V gene's germline CDR1 is SGHNT and CDR2 YYREEE (reference sequence). The CDR3 length is 14 residues. CDR3 DNA: TGTGCCAGCAGCTCCGGACAGGGGGCCGGGGAGCTGTTTTTT. Residues: CASSSGQGAGELFF.

CDR3 loop: CASSPASGNTDTQYF. DNA of the CDR3: TGTGCCAGCAGTCCCGCGAGCGGGAACACAGATACGCAGTATTTT. The chain has TRBV6-4 and TRBJ2-3; 7 bases are shared with TRBD2. V was clipped by 5 bases and J by 2 bases; unmatched bases: 7. The length of the CDR3 is 15 residues. Germline V gene lookup returns CDR1 MRHNA and CDR2 SNTAGT.